The sequence of this T cell receptor beta chain was determined in a study of T cells in localized non-small cell lung cancer. The CDR3 extends over 19 amino acids. V shed 4 bases and J shed 7 bases, with 33 bases lying between them. Per germline, CDR1 SGHDT and CDR2 YYEEEE. The repertoire was sequenced with immunoSEQ multiplex PCR; TCRdb's copy has only in-frame clones and lacks some. The top ten clones hold 5.5% to 6.5% of a sample with more than 20,000 clones, approximately 90% of them seen once. Overall study results and limits: The study linked higher blood T cell density to longer overall survival. Across samples, adjacent lung featured a median roughly 60 of the top 100 tumor clones.

This clone was observed a handful of times. Its specificity is not known. The chain is built from TRBV5-6 and TRBJ2-7; the D gene could be TRBD1 or TRBD2 (6 bases each). This clonotype was obtained from a man aged 35 to 69 with stage II lung adenocarcinoma. The input for sequencing was PBMCs, taken before any cancer treatment. CDR3 loop: CASSNVGTSVPSGGGEQYF. CDR3 DNA: TGTGCCAGCAGCAACGTTGGCACCAGCGTTCCGAGCGGAGGGGGGGAGCAGTACTTC.